This T cell receptor beta chain was recovered during a study of T cells in Graves' hyperthyroidism and ophthalmopathy. Study information: Pretreatment peripheral blood was obtained at initial diagnosis. The study, taken as a whole, reports: Before onset, by a median of about seven months, the model predicted ophthalmopathy. In simple terms, a model built on 13 V-J features told ophthalmopathy apart from stable hyperthyroidism.

As concerns this clonotype: Its target is unknown.

Amplified TCR beta CDR3 regions came from RNA transcripts. A first-round RT-PCR of the TCR CDR3 used the HTBI primer set. TCRdb recomputed calls from the multiplex PCR reads with MiXCR, one row per CDR3 protein. This sample carries tens of thousands of distinct CDR3 sequences, around half of them seen once, and the ten largest clones take 5.5% to 7.5%. Looked up from germline, CDR1 is SEHNR and CDR2 is FQNEAQ (reference sequence). This CDR3 contains 15 residues. V lost 6 bases to trimming and J lost 2 bases; unmatched junction nucleotides: 5. Uncontrolled infection, other autoimmune disease, pregnancy and lactation each barred patients from inclusion.

The receptor's source is a woman aged 50 to 60 with Graves' hyperthyroidism that later progressed to Graves' ophthalmopathy. The sample was blood. The chain uses TRBV7-9 and TRBJ2-2, with 8 bases identical to TRBD1. Here the CDR3 reads CASSSTGVNTGELFF. For the CDR3, the DNA is TGTGCCAGCAGTTCGACAGGGGTCAACACCGGGGAGCTGTTTTTT. Full variable domain (rest looked up from reference TRBV7-9 and TRBJ2-2): DTGVSQNPRHKITKRGQNVTFRCDPISEHNRLYWYRQTLGQGPEFLTYFQNEAQLEKSRLLSDRFSAERPKGSFSTLEIQRTEQGDSAMYLCASSSTGVNTGELFFGEGSRLTVL.